This T cell receptor (beta chain) was identified during a study of shared clonotypes between healthy human individuals. Cells designated naive CD8 were CD45RO-negative and were positively selected for CCR7, with terminally differentiated effector memory CD45RA+ cells excluded. Under the authors' procedure: In the immunoSEQ data, sequences were junction-only and lacked quality scores, so filtering differed. Only in-frame clones appear in the TCRdb table, and some are missing; sequencing was by immunoSEQ multiplex PCR. The V and J calls and clone size were taken over from that table, and D and trimming were inferred from the DNA. The sample holds roughly 590,000 clones; about 95% are singletons and the top ten take 0.095% to 0.12%. Per the germline V gene, CDR1 is SGHTA and CDR2 is FQGNSA. V shed 5 bases and J 5 bases; nucleotides not matched to a gene: 12. This CDR3 has 17 residues. Details on this clone: Its target is not known.

Study-wide points: Some naive CD4 clonotypes, about 5.5%, turned up in common across several donors. Clonotypes shared by all four donors outscored non-shared clonotypes in generation probability.

The chain joins TRBV7-2 to TRBJ2-1; TRBD2 matches 10 bases. Sequencing was performed on naive CD8+ T cells sorted from blood. This sequence originates from a woman between 25 and 40 years old in good health. The CDR3 spells CASSPGLAEGLHNEQFF. CDR3 bases: TGTGCCAGCAGCCCTGGACTAGCGGAGGGTCTACACAATGAGCAGTTCTTC.